This T cell receptor beta chain originates from a study of blood T cells in healthy people across ages. Combining a sample-barcoded 5' primer with a J-beta primer mix, a second PCR ran for roughly 7 to 12 cycles. Via MiXCR, TCRdb re-called the 5' RACE reads, giving one row per CDR3 protein. The sample contains 1.2 million to 1.5 million distinct CDR3 sequences, 45% to 70% of which appear only once. A note on this clonotype: Its antigen is unidentified.

Per-sample yields of isolated PBMCs were at least 6 million. CDR3 length: 14 residues. The V end lost 3 bases, the J end lost 10 bases, and 15 bases lay between the germline ends. Study-wide findings and caveats: Estimates of total diversity, which came from one million sequenced T cells, were considered to be underestimates. Unsorted PBMCs blocked a conclusive comparison of naive and antigen-experienced cells.

This rearrangement joins TRBV12-3 or TRBV12-4 to TRBJ1-4, with D possibly matching TRBD1 (6 bases). This sequence originates from a man aged 18 to 29 in good health. The sequenced material came from blood. The CDR3 region has the DNA TGTGCCAGCAGTTTTCAGGGGTTTTACGGAAAACTGTTTTTT. Translation gives CASSFQGFYGKLFF.